This TCR beta chain was recorded in a study of cytotoxic CD8 clonotypes in ibrutinib-treated CLL. Turning to the study itself: Researchers reported about a dozen relapsed/refractory and 15 treatment-naive patients, 17 of them IGHV unmutated. Findings and limits, study-wide: Public clonotypes were rare and shrank or held steady on treatment. Before falling back toward baseline at progression, clonality had risen at the time of ibrutinib response.

Germline V gene data show CDR1 as SGHTA and CDR2 as FQGTGA. J lost 1 base, V lost 5 bases, and 4 bases had no gene match. The CDR3 is 14 amino acids. A note on this clone: Its target is unknown.

Sequencing used immunoSEQ multiplex PCR; TCRdb keeps in-frame clones, though not all of them. The table lists about 14,000 clones, more than 60% of them singletons. The chain is built from TRBV7-3 and TRBJ1-1; 7 positions match TRBD1. The origin of this receptor is a human donor with chronic lymphocytic leukemia. The sequencing here drew on PBMCs, taken before ibrutinib treatment. The CDR3 DNA follows: TGTGCCAGCAGCCCCCAGGGGGGGAACACTGAAGCTTTCTTT. Protein: CASSPQGGNTEAFF.